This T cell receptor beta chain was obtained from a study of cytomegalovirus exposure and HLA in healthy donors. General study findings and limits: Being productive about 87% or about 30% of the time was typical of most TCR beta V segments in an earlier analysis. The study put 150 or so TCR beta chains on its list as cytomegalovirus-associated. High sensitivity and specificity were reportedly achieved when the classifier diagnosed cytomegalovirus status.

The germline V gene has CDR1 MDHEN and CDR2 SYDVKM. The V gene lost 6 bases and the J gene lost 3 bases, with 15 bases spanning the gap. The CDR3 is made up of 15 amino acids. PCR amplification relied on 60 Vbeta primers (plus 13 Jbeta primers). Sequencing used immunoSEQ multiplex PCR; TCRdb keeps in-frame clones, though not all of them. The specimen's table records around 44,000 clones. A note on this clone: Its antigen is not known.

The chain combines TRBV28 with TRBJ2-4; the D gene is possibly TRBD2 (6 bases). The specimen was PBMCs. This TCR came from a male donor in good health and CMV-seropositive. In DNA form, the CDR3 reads TGTGCCAGCAGCCCTGGGGGGACGAGCAAAAACATTCAGTACTTC. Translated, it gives CASSPGGTSKNIQYF.